This T cell receptor (beta chain) was recorded in a study of T cell responses to AZD1222 COVID-19 vaccine. Study details: Second doses that came at about 4 or about 12 weeks were put together. Study-wide results and caveats: Donors in the cohort were predominantly white British and more often female, and clonal diversity was possibly underestimated. Reportedly, nearly half the spike-specific TCRs target unmutated variant regions. It was only 6 or 7 AZD1222 recipients who were seropositive at baseline.

The germline CDR1 and CDR2 sequences are SEHNR and FQNEAQ (reference sequence). V shed 0 bases and J shed 3 bases, with 8 bases lying between them. The CDR3 loop spans 14 amino acids. For this clone: Its antigen is unknown.

Profiled with immunoSEQ multiplex PCR; TCRdb holds only in-frame clones, not every one. The sample shows 130,000 to 150,000 clones, approximately 90% of them seen only once. The material sequenced was peripheral blood, taken on day 0 of AZD1222 vaccination. This sequence joins TRBV7-9 and TRBJ2-5; D is unresolved. This TCR was sampled from an adult in good health. CDR3 sequence: CASSLAGSEETQYF. CDR3 DNA sequence: TGTGCCAGCAGCTTAGCGGGATCAGAAGAGACCCAGTACTTC.